The sequence of this T cell receptor (beta chain) was determined in a study of cytomegalovirus exposure and HLA in healthy donors. The study drew the donors from its approximately 110-subject validation cohort, separate from the approximately 700-subject first cohort. Sequencing used immunoSEQ multiplex PCR; TCRdb keeps in-frame clones, though not all of them. The sample yields about 120,000 clones, around 90% seen once. Study-wide points: Cytomegalovirus-associated status was assigned to roughly 160 TCR beta chains. High specificity and sensitivity for cytomegalovirus status were reported for the classifier.

Note on this clone: What it binds is not known.

In germline, CDR1 is SNHLY, CDR2 FYNNEI. CDR3 length: 15 amino acids. The V gene end was trimmed by 7 bases and the J gene end by 4 bases; junction bases not matched to a gene: 12. J is TRBJ2-5 and V is TRBV2, with 7 bases fitting TRBD2. Material for sequencing was PBMCs. This sequence originates from a woman younger than 30 in good health and CMV-seronegative. CDR3: CASKRTREVSETQYF. The CDR3 nucleotides read TGTGCCAGCAAGAGGACTAGAGAAGTGTCAGAGACCCAGTACTTC. Full variable domain (remainder filled in from reference TRBV2 and TRBJ2-5): EPEVTQTPSHQVTQMGQEVILRCVPISNHLYFYWYRQILGQKVEFLVSFYNNEISEKSEIFDDQFSVERPDGSNFTLKIRSTKLEDSAMYFCASKRTREVSETQYFGPGTRLLVL.